This TCR beta chain was sequenced for a study of early T cells in non-severe SARS-CoV-2 infection. Across the whole study: Sequencing of unsorted whole blood was done on bulk RNA, leaving chains unpaired. General study points: Anti-spike CD8 responses were favored in VDJdb matching, and private and CD4 specificities were missed.

As concerns this clonotype: Its antigen is unidentified.

Unique molecular identifiers (one per individual cDNA molecule) were attached. MiXCR was run by TCRdb on the 5' RACE reads, yielding one entry per CDR3 protein. The sample lists roughly 41,000 distinct CDR3 sequences; approximately 6.3% were seen once. CDR1 is DFQATT, CDR2 SNEGSKA, per germline (reference sequence). The CDR3 is made up of 11 amino acids. V lost 3 bases to trimming and J lost 8 bases, with 10 bases between them. This sequence joins TRBV20-1 and TRBJ1-2; D not resolved. The TCR was taken from an adult who was a healthcare worker with PCR-confirmed SARS-CoV-2 infection or an uninfected control (not recorded which). Sample: whole blood. CDR3 sequence (DNA): TGCAGTGCTAGTTACTATAGGGGCTACACCTTC. Its protein product is CSASYYRGYTF.